Below, 17 T cell receptor beta chains from the same sample are listed, as sequenced in a study of read filtering for tumor transcriptome and immune sequencing. The library was built from roughly 400 ng RNA with molecular barcoded adaptors for alpha/delta and beta/gamma chains. TCRdb fed the reads into MiXCR, producing one record per CDR3 protein. The data show 39,000 or so distinct CDR3 sequences, with 14% seen just once and approximately 7% held by the top ten. The sequenced material came from a population of CD138-negative cells sorted from bone marrow. The receptors come from a donor older than 35 with multiple myeloma.

This clonotype was seen many times. This chain joins TRBV6-5 and TRBJ2-2; tentative D call: TRBD2 (6 bases). The V end was cut by 11 bases, the J end by 5 bases, with 12 bases between. Germline V CDR1 and CDR2: MNHEY, SVGAGI. This CDR3 is 12 amino acids long. CDR3 bases: TGTGCCTGCAAGCGGGTTACCGGGGAGCTGTTTTTT. Translation: CACKRVTGELFF.

The sample holds a few counts of this clonotype. Just one base apart from a much larger clone, this may be a read error. CDR3 region: CASSRGQAGRQETQCF. The CDR3 region has the DNA TGTGCCAGCAGCCGAGGACAGGCTGGGAGGCAAGAGACCCAGTGCTTC. The chain employs TRBV11-3 and TRBJ2-5, with D possibly being TRBD1 (7 bases). Per germline, CDR1 SGHNT and CDR2 YENEEA. The CDR3 is made up of 16 amino acids.

This clonotype has a count of ten or more. Germline and junction disagree at one end, which may indicate a read error. V usage is TRBV27 and J usage is TRBJ1-1; 9 positions match TRBD1. Germline V gene sequence: CDR1 MNHEY, CDR2 SMNVEV (reference sequence). The CDR3 is 17 residues long. The CDR3: CACSPKDPTGGRTEAFF. The CDR3 bases are TGTGCCTGCAGTCCCAAAGATCCGACAGGGGGTCGCACTGAAGCTTTCTTT.

This clonotype was observed at least ten times. V usage is TRBV6-1 and J usage is TRBJ1-5; D is undetermined. The CDR3 runs 16 residues. V was clipped by 2 bases and J by 4 bases, with 15 bases between them. Germline V gene sequence: CDR1 MNHNS, CDR2 SASEGT. The CDR3 region is CASSESGSFRNQPQHF. The CDR3, as DNA: TGTGCCAGCAGTGAATCGGGAAGTTTTAGGAATCAGCCCCAGCATTTT.

This clonotype appeared many times. The V and J genes are TRBV12-3 or TRBV12-4 and TRBJ2-5, with 8 bases that match TRBD2. The V segment lost 2 bases and the J segment 5 bases; nucleotides outside the gene matches: 7. CDR3 length: 15 residues. The CDR3 DNA sequence: TGTGCCAGCAGTTTAAGCGGGGGTGTTTTGGAGACCCAGTACTTC. Protein sequence: CASSLSGGVLETQYF.

This clonotype was counted at least ten times. The chain recombines TRBV11-3 with TRBJ2-5; perhaps TRBD2 as D (5 bases). Trimming shortened V by 4 bases and J by 9 bases, and 12 bases separated the two germline ends. Germline loops: CDR1 SGHNT, CDR2 YENEEA. The CDR3 spans 12 residues. In nucleotides, the CDR3 is TGTGCCAGCAGCTCAACTAGGTCGGCCCAGTACTTC. Translation: CASSSTRSAQYF.

This clonotype was picked up many times. The genes are TRBV5-1 and TRBJ2-5, with 10 bases lining up with TRBD2. V shed 5 bases and J 3 bases; nucleotides not matched to a gene: 7. CDR3 size: 15 residues. Germline assignment: CDR1 SGHRS and CDR2 YFSETQ. CDR3 nucleotide sequence: TGCGCCAGCAGTAATACTAGCGGGACCGAAGAGACCCAGTACTTC. This codes for CASSNTSGTEETQYF.

This clonotype was seen at least ten times. The chain has TRBV29-1 and TRBJ2-3, with 11 positions matching TRBD2. CDR3 length: 14 amino acids. V shed 4 bases, J shed 5 bases, and the junction held 5 bases outside the gene matches. Per the germline V gene, CDR1 is SQVTM and CDR2 is ANQGSEA. The CDR3 protein is CSVGLAGFIDTQYF. CDR3 nucleotide sequence: TGCAGCGTTGGACTAGCGGGATTTATAGATACGCAGTATTTT.

This clonotype came up many times. This chain links TRBV7-8 with TRBJ2-1; D remains unclear. The CDR3 length is 16 residues. Germline V gene sequence: CDR1 SGHVS, CDR2 FQNEAQ. Trimming stripped 0 bases from V and 0 bases from J, with 9 bases between. The CDR3 loop is CASSLAGRSSYNEQFF. The CDR3 bases are TGTGCCAGCAGCTTAGCTGGAAGGAGCTCCTACAATGAGCAGTTCTTC.

This clonotype was seen repeatedly, ten times or more. The rearrangement links TRBV25-1 to TRBJ2-5; weak D call: TRBD2 (6 bases). This CDR3 has 14 amino acids. Deletions cut 4 bases from V and 2 bases from J, with 11 bases between. Germline CDR1 and CDR2: MGHDK and SYGVNS. CDR3 sequence: CASSGFAGQETQYF. The CDR3, as DNA: TGTGCCAGCAGTGGGTTTGCGGGGCAAGAGACCCAGTACTTC.

Many counts were recorded for this clonotype. The CDR3, as DNA: TGTGCCAGTAGTACTGGACACAATAGGGAGCAGTTCTTC. This gives the protein CASSTGHNREQFF. The chain combines TRBV19 with TRBJ2-1; a weak D match, TRBD1 (5 bases). Germline CDR1 is LNHDA and CDR2 is SQIVND (reference sequence). Trimming removed 4 bases at V and 10 bases at J, with 14 bases between. CDR3 length equals 13 residues.

Of note for this clonotype: It differs at one base from a far larger clone, so likely a read error. The gene calls are TRBV6-5 and TRBJ1-4; D unresolved. The J call may be in error: the DNA end matches TRBJ2-3 better. Per the germline V gene, CDR1 is MNHEY and CDR2 is SVGAGI. The CDR3 loop spans 13 amino acids. This CDR3 is CASCYFALDTQYF. The DNA for the CDR3 is TGTGCCAGCTGTTACTTCGCTCTAGATACGCAGTATTTT.

This clonotype was found many times. The chain employs TRBV4-2 and TRBJ2-7, with TRBD1 matching 12 bases. The CDR3 has 13 amino acids. Germline values: CDR1 LGHNA, CDR2 YNFKEQ. With V trimmed by 5 bases and J by 7 bases, 3 bases remained unmatched. CDR3 in amino acids: CASSRGQGAEQYF. In DNA form, the CDR3 reads TGTGCCAGCAGCAGGGGACAGGGGGCGGAGCAGTACTTC.

The chain employs TRBV19 and TRBJ2-1, with 8 bases that match TRBD1. CDR1 and CDR2 from the germline V gene are LNHDA and SQIVND (reference sequence). The V and J ends lost 8 bases and 4 bases, in that order; junction bases with no gene match: 7. The CDR3 length is 14 residues. As DNA, the CDR3 is TGTGCCAGTGGTGACAGGGGTTCTTACAATGAGCAGTTCTTC. Translating it yields CASGDRGSYNEQFF.

This clonotype was seen repeatedly, ten times or more. V is TRBV18 and J is TRBJ2-7; perhaps TRBD1 as D (6 bases). The V end was cut by 0 bases, the J end by 9 bases, with 15 bases between. Germline V gene lookup returns CDR1 KGHSH and CDR2 LQKENI. The CDR3 sequence is 14 residues long. The CDR3 reads CASSPPDGTPGQYF. The CDR3, as DNA: TGTGCCAGCTCACCACCCGATGGGACACCCGGGCAGTACTTC.

This clonotype was detected many times. The chain combines TRBV18 with TRBJ2-7; D ambiguous. Trimming took off 2 bases at V and 0 bases at J, with 8 bases between the two ends. Germline CDR1 KGHSH, CDR2 LQKENI. The CDR3 runs 14 residues. The CDR3 sequence is CASSPAWDSYEQYF. CDR3 bases: TGTGCCAGCTCACCAGCGTGGGACTCCTACGAGCAGTACTTC.

This clonotype was seen ten or more times. The chain has TRBV6-2 or TRBV6-3 and TRBJ2-7; perhaps TRBD1 as D (6 bases). Per the germline V gene, CDR1 is MNHEY and CDR2 is SVGEGT. V was trimmed by 6 bases and J by 0 bases, leaving 15 bases between them. The CDR3 sequence is 15 residues long. The CDR3 bases are TGTGCCAGCAGCAGAGCCGGGACATTCTCCTACGAGCAGTACTTC. This encodes CASSRAGTFSYEQYF.